This T cell receptor beta chain was recorded in a study of cytomegalovirus exposure and HLA in healthy donors. General study points: In a later analysis, specific HLA alleles were associated with over 15,000 TCR beta sequences at a 0.05 false discovery rate.

Vbeta (60) and Jbeta (13) primers were used in the PCR. Repertoires were generated with immunoSEQ multiplex PCR, while TCRdb's copy carries only in-frame clones and drops some. The sample holds fewer than 250,000 clones, 60% to 85% seen once. J gave up 4 bases and V 0 bases, and 7 bases lay outside the gene matches. This CDR3 is built from 16 residues. The germline V gene has CDR1 LNHNV and CDR2 YYDKDF (reference sequence). With regard to this clone: Its antigen is unidentified.

The sequencing input was PBMCs. V and J are TRBV15 and TRBJ2-5; TRBD1 matches 8 bases. This TCR derives from a man aged 40-49 years in good health and CMV-seronegative. The CDR3 protein is CATSRDRVTGAETQYF. CDR3 in DNA: TGTGCCACCAGCAGAGATCGTGTGACAGGGGCAGAGACCCAGTACTTC.